These T cell receptor beta chains were read from a single sample in a study of blood T cell repertoires in COVID-19. The assay was immunoSEQ multiplex PCR, and TCRdb's table has in-frame clones only and misses some. Of roughly 260,000 clones listed, roughly 88% are singletons. Sequencing was carried out using peripheral blood. These receptors all come from a woman in her thirties or forties who had recovered from COVID-19. Each CDR3 is given with its conserved first and last residue. The D gene is left open where the match is weak. Not all rows give a size; the values are once, few, many and, for expanded clones, a class.

d_gene | j_gene | abundance | v_gene | CDR3nt | CDR3aa
TRBD2 | TRBJ2-1 | - | TRBV19 | TGTGCCAGTAGTGCGACTAGCGGGAGGTCGGCTGAGCAGTTCTTC | CASSATSGRSAEQFF
- | TRBJ2-2 | - | TRBV19 | TGTGCCAGTAGTAGAGAGAGAGGGTTCATGACCGGGGAGCTGTTTTTT | CASSRERGFMTGELFF
- | TRBJ2-1 | - | TRBV3-1/TRBV3-2 | TGTGCCAGCAGCCGTCCGGGACTTGGATACAATGAGCAGTTCTTC | CASSRPGLGYNEQFF
- | TRBJ1-3 | - | TRBV5-6 | TGTGCCAGCAGCTTGGGGGGCCGAACCTTCTCTGGAAACACCATATATTTT | CASSLGGRTFSGNTIYF
- | TRBJ1-2 | - | TRBV20-1 | TGCAGTGCTAGAGTTGGGGGCGGCTACACCTTC | CSARVGGGYTF
TRBD1 | TRBJ1-5 | - | TRBV7-9 | TGTGCCAGCAGCTTAACAGGGGAAGCCAATCAGCCCCAGCATTTT | CASSLTGEANQPQHF
- | TRBJ2-7 | - | TRBV5-6 | TGTGCCAGCAGCCCGATTCGCGGGACCATCACCCCGTACTTC | CASSPIRGTITPYF
TRBD2 | TRBJ2-3 | - | TRBV12-5 | TGTGCTAGTGGTTTGGTACTAGCGGGCACAGATACGCAGTATTTT | CASGLVLAGTDTQYF
TRBD2 | TRBJ2-5 | - | TRBV7-2 | TGTGCCAGCAGGGGAGCGGGACGGATAAAAGAGACCCAGTACTTC | CASRGAGRIKETQYF
TRBD1 | TRBJ1-5 | - | TRBV28 | TGTGCCAGCATCCAATCGGGACAGCGTCAGCCCCAGCATTTT | CASIQSGQRQPQHF
TRBD1 | TRBJ1-5 | few | TRBV4-2 | TGTGCCAGCAGCCGGGACAGGGACCAGCCCCAGCATTTT | CASSRDRDQPQHF
TRBD2 | TRBJ2-7 | - | TRBV19 | TGTGCCAGTAGTCCGGGACTAGACAACCTCTACGAGCAGTACTTC | CASSPGLDNLYEQYF
- | TRBJ1-2 | - | TRBV19 | TGTGCCAGTAGTATAGATTCAACAGGGTCCTATGGCTACACCTTC | CASSIDSTGSYGYTF
TRBD1 | TRBJ2-7 | once | TRBV7-2 | TGTGCCAGCAGCTTAGTCGGACAGGGGGTCTACGAGCAGTACTTC | CASSLVGQGVYEQYF
- | TRBJ2-2 | - | TRBV4-2 | TGTGCCAGCAGCCCACGGGATGGCTCTTCTTTGTCCCCCCCCGGGGAGCTGTTTTTT | CASSPRDGSSLSPPGELFF
TRBD2 | TRBJ2-1 | - | TRBV6-5 | TGTGCCAGCAGAACTAGCGGAGGGAAGAATGAGCAGTTCTTC | CASRTSGGKNEQFF
- | TRBJ2-7 | - | TRBV5-1 | TGCGCCAGCAGCTTGGGTTACACCTACGAGCAGTACTTC | CASSLGYTYEQYF
- | TRBJ1-1 | - | TRBV9 | TGTGCCAGCAGCGTAGACGAGGGAATACGCACTGAAGCTTTCTTT | CASSVDEGIRTEAFF
- | TRBJ1-1 | - | TRBV9 | TGTGCCAGCAGCGCCCCGCCGGGACACCAGAACACTGAAGCTTTCTTT | CASSAPPGHQNTEAFF
- | TRBJ1-5 | - | TRBV19 | TGTGCCAGTAGACGACAGGAGAGCAATCAGCCCCAGCATTTT | CASRRQESNQPQHF
TRBD1 | TRBJ1-5 | - | TRBV19 | TGTGCCAGTAGTATAGTGACAGGGGATCAGCCCCAGCATTTT | CASSIVTGDQPQHF
- | TRBJ1-1 | - | TRBV27 | TGTGCCAGCAGTTTATACCGGGGAATGGGTACTGAAGCTTTCTTT | CASSLYRGMGTEAFF
- | TRBJ2-1 | - | TRBV5-6 | TGTGCCAGCAGCCCACTGACCCGGAGCTCCTACAATGAGCAGTTCTTC | CASSPLTRSSYNEQFF
TRBD1 | TRBJ2-7 | - | TRBV29-1 | TGCAGCGTTGGGGACAGGGGGGGCTACGAGCAGTACTTC | CSVGDRGGYEQYF
TRBD1 | TRBJ2-4 | once | TRBV19 | TGTGCCAGTAGTAGCGACAGGGGAAACATTCAGTACTTC | CASSSDRGNIQYF
- | TRBJ1-1 | - | TRBV6-2/TRBV6-3 | TGTGCCAGCAGCTCACCCCGGGGGAAGGGTCTCGGCACTGAAGCTTTCTTT | CASSSPRGKGLGTEAFF
- | TRBJ2-7 | - | TRBV4-3 | TGCGCCAGCAGCCTGCAGGGTTCTGGCGAGCAGTACTTC | CASSLQGSGEQYF
- | TRBJ2-7 | many | TRBV6-2/TRBV6-3 | TGTGCCAGCAGTTACGTGCGGACAGTCAACTACGAGCAGTACTTC | CASSYVRTVNYEQYF
- | TRBJ2-1 | - | TRBV7-3 | TGTGCCAGCAGCTTTGACTCCCCCTACAATGAGCAGTTCTTC | CASSFDSPYNEQFF
- | TRBJ2-3 | - | TRBV7-3 | TGTGCCAGCAGCTTAAGTGGGCAGGCAGATACGCAGTATTTT | CASSLSGQADTQYF
TRBD1 | TRBJ1-6 | once | TRBV2 | TGTGCCAGCAGCCGGGACAGTAATAATTCACCCCTCCACTTT | CASSRDSNNSPLHF